The source of this T cell receptor (beta chain) is a study of T cell clonality in common variable immunodeficiency. The CDR3 contains 13 residues. V was trimmed by 1 base and J by 4 bases, leaving 10 bases between them. In germline, CDR1 is DFQATT, CDR2 SNEGSKA (reference sequence). Both groups were predominantly of Caucasian heritage. Data came from immunoSEQ multiplex PCR; TCRdb stores just in-frame clones and leaves some out. The table lists approximately 37,000 clones, no singletons, with 3% to 4.5% in the top ten. This clone was seen ten or more times. What it binds is unknown. The read finishes 3 residues shy of the CDR3 end, and the germline J gene is used to complete it. Study-level findings and limits: Compared with controls, CVID subjects had fewer shared TCRbeta clones. TCRbeta clonality was increased in CVID versus healthy controls. T cell subpopulation sequencing would be needed to explain CVID clonality.

The sequence came from a person aged 18-69 years in good health. Specimen: peripheral blood mononuclear cells. The chain couples TRBV20-1 to TRBJ1-1; possibly TRBD1 for D (6 bases). CDR3 bases read: TGCAGTGCTAGAGGAGGGGGGGCCACTGAA. Encoded protein: CSARGGGATE. The whole CDR3 protein is CSARGGGATEAFF.